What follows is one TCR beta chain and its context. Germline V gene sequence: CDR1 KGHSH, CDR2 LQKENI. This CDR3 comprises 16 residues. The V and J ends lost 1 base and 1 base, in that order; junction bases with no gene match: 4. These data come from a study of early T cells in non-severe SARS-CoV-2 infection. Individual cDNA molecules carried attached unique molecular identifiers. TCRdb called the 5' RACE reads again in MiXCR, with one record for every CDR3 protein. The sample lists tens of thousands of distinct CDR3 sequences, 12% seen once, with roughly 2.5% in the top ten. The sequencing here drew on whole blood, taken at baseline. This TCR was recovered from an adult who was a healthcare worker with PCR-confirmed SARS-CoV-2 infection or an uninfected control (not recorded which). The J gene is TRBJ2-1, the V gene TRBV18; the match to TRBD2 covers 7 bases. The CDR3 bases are TGTGCCAGCTCACCACGGGAGGGGAGTTCCTACAATGAGCAGTTCTTC. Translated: CASSPREGSSYNEQFF.